This T cell receptor beta chain was captured by sequencing in a study of CD4 T cells in relation to SARS-CoV-2 and coronaviruses. Study context: After roughly ten days of antigen culture, PBMC TCR beta CDR3s were sequenced.

The V segment lost 2 bases and the J segment 6 bases; nucleotides outside the gene matches: 4. This CDR3 has 14 amino acids. Germline V gene lookup returns CDR1 GTSNPN and CDR2 SVGIG (reference sequence). Whole-study findings and limits: Pre-pandemic and post-infection samples never came from the same donor.

CD4+ T cells from unexposed donors were obtained before the COVID-19 pandemic (2011-2018). After more than eight days of culture, CD4+ T cells were isolated. On this clone itself: Its specificity is unknown.

Using immunoSEQ multiplex PCR, the repertoire was profiled, and TCRdb retains in-frame clones only, with some absent. The table includes 23,000 or so clones, 76% detected once. The sample consisted of CD4+ T cells from PBMCs, cultured in vitro. The V and J genes are TRBV30 and TRBJ1-2; 12 bases align to TRBD1. This sequence originates from a human donor in good health. The CDR3 nucleotides read TGTGCCTGGAGTCTGGGACAGGGGGCGCATGGCTACACCTTC. It yields the protein CAWSLGQGAHGYTF.